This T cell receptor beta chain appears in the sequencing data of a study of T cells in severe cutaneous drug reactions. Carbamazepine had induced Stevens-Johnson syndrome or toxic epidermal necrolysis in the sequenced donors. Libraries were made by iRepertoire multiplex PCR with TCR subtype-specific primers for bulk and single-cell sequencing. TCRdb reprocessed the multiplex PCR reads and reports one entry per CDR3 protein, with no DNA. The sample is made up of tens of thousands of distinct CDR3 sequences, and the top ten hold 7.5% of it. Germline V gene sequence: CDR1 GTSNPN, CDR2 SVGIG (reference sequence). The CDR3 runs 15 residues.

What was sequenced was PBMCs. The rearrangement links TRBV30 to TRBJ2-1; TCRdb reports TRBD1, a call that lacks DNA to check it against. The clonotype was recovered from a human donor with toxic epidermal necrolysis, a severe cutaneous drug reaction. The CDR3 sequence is CAWRGGVPLGNEQFF. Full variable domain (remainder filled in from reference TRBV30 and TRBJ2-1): SQTIHQWPATLVQPVGSPLSLECTVEGTSNPNLYWYRQAAGRGLQLLFYSVGIGQISSEVPQNLSASRPQDRQFILSSKKLLLSDSGFYLCAWRGGVPLGNEQFFGPGTRLTVL.